This entry concerns a single TCR beta chain. These data come from a study of shared clonotypes between healthy human individuals. V shed 8 bases and J shed 2 bases, with 13 bases lying between them. Germline assignment: CDR1 MNHNS and CDR2 SASEGT. This CDR3 is built from 13 residues. Authors' processing steps: There were no quality scores in the junction-only immunoSEQ sequences, so filtering differed. Method: immunoSEQ multiplex PCR; TCRdb's copy keeps in-frame clones and lacks some. V and J calls and clone size are as listed in that table; D and trimming were resolved from the DNA. Counted here are 450,000 to 500,000 clones, 70% to 80% occurring once; the ten biggest clones make up approximately 12%.

Sequencing used PBMCs. The chain carries TRBV6-1 and TRBJ2-7; tentatively, D is TRBD2 (6 bases). The sequence was obtained from a middle-aged woman in good health. Some clones in this sample may be carry-over from other donors' samples. CDR3 sequence: CASAEGRAYEQYF. The CDR3 bases are TGTGCCAGCGCGGAGGGCAGAGCCTACGAGCAGTACTTC.